Given below is one TCR beta chain in context. The sample is drawn from a study of blood T cell repertoires in COVID-19. As for the study in general: Some COVID-19 samples were acute and others convalescent; all came from the United States, Italy and Spain.

Method: immunoSEQ multiplex PCR; TCRdb's copy keeps in-frame clones and lacks some. The sample contains 130,000 to 150,000 clones, 80% of which appear only once. The CDR3 is made up of 14 amino acids. Trimming cost V 5 bases and J 3 bases; bases outside gene matches: 4. Germline CDR1 and CDR2: LNHDA and SQIVND (reference sequence). This sequence was found in a man between 65 and 85 years old who had recovered from COVID-19. Sequenced input: peripheral blood. This chain uses TRBV19 with TRBJ2-7; 10 nucleotides agree with TRBD1. CDR3 nucleotides: TGTGCCAGTAGTTTGGGACAGGGGCTCTACGAGCAGTACTTC. Protein: CASSLGQGLYEQYF.